Detailed here is one TCR beta chain. Its binding antigen is unknown. No much larger clone is present one base from it, and per-base qualities are unavailable. These data come from a study of blood T cell repertoires in COVID-19 (TCRdb year 2020). Regarding the complete study: Samples from collaborators originated in the United States, Italy and Spain and spanned both the acute and convalescent phases of COVID-19. HLA class I and class II types, where available, came from metadata supplied by the sample provider rather than from assay-based typing. Samples were obtained from the ongoing ImmuneRACE study (first 160 participants) and from 1,254 subjects provided by 6 global collaborators. A de-identified subject ID, COVID-19 status, age in years and sex were almost always included in the sample metadata. The repertoires were released in a freely available public database meant as a resource for research on the immune response to SARS-CoV-2. The dataset comprised deeply sampled blood TCRbeta repertoires from subjects exposed to, actively infected with, or recovered from COVID-19. The prospective study material was composed of cDNA or gDNA derived from T cells, B-cell-depleted T cells, or PBMCs.

Whole blood was collected in K2EDTA tubes by collaborating institutions according to the institutions' own protocols. For TCRbeta analysis, collaborators shipped samples as frozen whole blood, isolated PBMCs, or DNA extracted from either of those sample types. The immunoSEQ Assay, a bias-controlled multiplex PCR, was used to amplify TCRbeta CDR3 regions from genomic DNA. Per the original workflow: Nucleated cell counts per sample were estimated from amplification of reference gene primers within the assay. To quantify the absolute abundance of each unique TCRbeta CDR3 rearrangement, sequence reads were collapsed and filtered. Productive Simpson clonality was computed per sample as the square root of Simpson's diversity index over productive rearrangements. In TCRdb, the immuneACCESS table is reduced to in-frame sequences with V and J assigned. These tables do not hold every clone; where another copy was compared, an unresolved V gene accounts for under half, and the others remain unexplained. V, J and clone size are those of that table, while D and trimming were read from the DNA. For this sample the table gives 35,000 to 40,000 clones, of which around three quarters were detected only once. 30% to 40% of the sample belongs to the ten largest clones.

The research as a whole found: The quantity of clinical and demographic metadata differed by source and by participant and was supplied without curation.

The germline V gene gives CDR1 as SGHVS and CDR2 as FNYEAQ. The CDR3 has 16 amino acids, counting the end cysteine and phenylalanine. The sequence is cut down to CDR3 DNA, 48 bases in frame from base 1. V ends up 3 bases short and J 1 base short, with an unmatched junction base count of 2. The rearranged chain carries TRBV7-6 and TRBJ2-1; TRBD2 agrees with 11 junctional bases. This receptor was obtained from a man older than 75 with active or convalescent COVID-19. Sequencing was done on a sample of peripheral blood. The CDR3 region reads CASSFSGRASYNEQFF. The DNA is as follows: TGTGCCAGCAGCTTTAGCGGGAGGGCGTCCTACAATGAGCAGTTCTTC.